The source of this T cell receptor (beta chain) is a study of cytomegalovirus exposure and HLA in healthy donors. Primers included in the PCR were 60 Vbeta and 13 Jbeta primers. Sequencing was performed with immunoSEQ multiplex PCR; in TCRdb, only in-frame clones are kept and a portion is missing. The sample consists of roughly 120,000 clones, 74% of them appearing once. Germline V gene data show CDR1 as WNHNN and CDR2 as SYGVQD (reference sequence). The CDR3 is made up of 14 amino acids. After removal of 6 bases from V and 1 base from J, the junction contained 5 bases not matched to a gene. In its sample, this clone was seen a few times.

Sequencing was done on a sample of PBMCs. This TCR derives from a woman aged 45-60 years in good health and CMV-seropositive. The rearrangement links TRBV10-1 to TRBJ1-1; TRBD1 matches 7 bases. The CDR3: CASSDRVGNTEAFF. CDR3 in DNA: TGCGCCAGCAGCGACAGGGTTGGGAACACTGAAGCTTTCTTT.